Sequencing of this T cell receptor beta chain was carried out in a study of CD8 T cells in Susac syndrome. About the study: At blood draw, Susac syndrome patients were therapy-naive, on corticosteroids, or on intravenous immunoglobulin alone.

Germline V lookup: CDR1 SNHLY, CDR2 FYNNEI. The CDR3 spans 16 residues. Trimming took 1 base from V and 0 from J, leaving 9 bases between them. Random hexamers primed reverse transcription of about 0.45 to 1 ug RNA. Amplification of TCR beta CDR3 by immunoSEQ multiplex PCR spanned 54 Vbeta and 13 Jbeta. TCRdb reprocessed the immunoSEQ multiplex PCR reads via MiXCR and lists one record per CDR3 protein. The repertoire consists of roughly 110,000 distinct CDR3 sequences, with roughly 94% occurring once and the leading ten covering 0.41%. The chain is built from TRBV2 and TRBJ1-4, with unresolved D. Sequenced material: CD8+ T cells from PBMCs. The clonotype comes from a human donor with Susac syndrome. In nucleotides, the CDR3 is TGTGCCAGCAGTGAAGAGACGTGGGCAACTAATGAAAAACTGTTTTTT. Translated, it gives CASSEETWATNEKLFF.